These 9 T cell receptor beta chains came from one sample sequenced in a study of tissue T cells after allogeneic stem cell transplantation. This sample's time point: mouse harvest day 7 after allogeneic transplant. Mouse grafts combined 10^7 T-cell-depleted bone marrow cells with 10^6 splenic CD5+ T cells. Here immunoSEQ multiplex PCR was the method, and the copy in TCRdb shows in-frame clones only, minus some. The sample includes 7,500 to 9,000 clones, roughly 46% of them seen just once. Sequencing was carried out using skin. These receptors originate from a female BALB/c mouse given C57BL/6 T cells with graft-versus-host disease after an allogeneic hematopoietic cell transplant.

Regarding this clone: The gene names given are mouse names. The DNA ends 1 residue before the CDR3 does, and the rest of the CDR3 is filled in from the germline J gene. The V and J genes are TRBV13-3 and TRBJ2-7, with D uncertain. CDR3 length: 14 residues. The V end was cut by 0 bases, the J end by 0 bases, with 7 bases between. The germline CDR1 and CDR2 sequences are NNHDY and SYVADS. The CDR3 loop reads CASSDAPGSYEQYF. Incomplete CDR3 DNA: TGTGCCAGCAGTGATGCACCAGGCTCCTATGAACAGTAC.

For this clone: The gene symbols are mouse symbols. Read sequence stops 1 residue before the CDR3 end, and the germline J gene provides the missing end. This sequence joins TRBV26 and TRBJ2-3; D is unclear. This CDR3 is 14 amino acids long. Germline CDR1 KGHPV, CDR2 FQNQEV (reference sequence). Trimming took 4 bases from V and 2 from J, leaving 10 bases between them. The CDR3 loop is CASSPLGNAETLYF. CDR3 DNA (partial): TGTGCCAGCAGTCCTCTCGGGAATGCAGAAACGCTGTAT.

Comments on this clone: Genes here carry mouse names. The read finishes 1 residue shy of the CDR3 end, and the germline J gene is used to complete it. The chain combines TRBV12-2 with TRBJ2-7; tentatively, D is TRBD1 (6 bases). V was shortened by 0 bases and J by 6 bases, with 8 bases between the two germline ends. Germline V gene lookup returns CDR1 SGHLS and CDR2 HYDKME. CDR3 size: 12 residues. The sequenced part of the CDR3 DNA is TGTGCCAGCTCTCTCGGAGGGGGTGAACAGTAC. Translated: CASSLGGGEQY. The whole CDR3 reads CASSLGGGEQYF.

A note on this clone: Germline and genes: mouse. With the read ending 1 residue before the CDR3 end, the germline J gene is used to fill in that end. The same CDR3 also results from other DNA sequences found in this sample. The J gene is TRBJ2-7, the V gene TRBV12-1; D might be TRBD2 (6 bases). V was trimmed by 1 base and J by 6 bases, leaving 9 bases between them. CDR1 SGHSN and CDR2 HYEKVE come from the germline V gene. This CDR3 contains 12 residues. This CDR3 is CASSLGGGEQYF. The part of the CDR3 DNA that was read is TGTGCCAGCTCTCTGGGGGGAGGTGAACAGTAC.

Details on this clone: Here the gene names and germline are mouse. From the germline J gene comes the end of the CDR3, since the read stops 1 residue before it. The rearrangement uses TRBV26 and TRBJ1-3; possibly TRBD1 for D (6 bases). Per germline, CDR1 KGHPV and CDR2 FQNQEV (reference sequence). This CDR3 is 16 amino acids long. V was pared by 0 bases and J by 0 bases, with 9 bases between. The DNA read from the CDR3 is TGTGCCAGCAGTCTGTCGGGGGGGCTTTCTGGAAATACGCTCTAT. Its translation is CASSLSGGLSGNTLY. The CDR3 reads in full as CASSLSGGLSGNTLYF.

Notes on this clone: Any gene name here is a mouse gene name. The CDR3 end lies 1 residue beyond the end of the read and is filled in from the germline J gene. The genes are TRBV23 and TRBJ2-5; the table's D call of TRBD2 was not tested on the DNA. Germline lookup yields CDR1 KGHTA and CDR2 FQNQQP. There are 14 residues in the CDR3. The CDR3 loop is CSSSRLGGKDTQYF. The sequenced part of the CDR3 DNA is TGCTCCAGCAGTCGACTGGGGGGCAAAGACACCCAGTAC.

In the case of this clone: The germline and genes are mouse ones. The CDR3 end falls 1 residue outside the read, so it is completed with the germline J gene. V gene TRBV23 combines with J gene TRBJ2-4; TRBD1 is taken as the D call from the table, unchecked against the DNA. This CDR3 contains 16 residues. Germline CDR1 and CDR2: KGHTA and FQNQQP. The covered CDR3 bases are TGCTCCAGCAGTCAACAGGGGGCCTCTAGTCAAAACACCTTGTAC. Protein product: CSSSQQGASSQNTLY. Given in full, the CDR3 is CSSSQQGASSQNTLYF.

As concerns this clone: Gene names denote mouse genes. The CDR3 region is CASSLYNSQNTLYF. The sequenced part of the CDR3 DNA is TGTGCCAGCAGTCTATACAATAGTCAAAACACCTTGTAC. The chain carries TRBV26 and TRBJ2-4; D gene unclear. The DNA ends 1 residue before the CDR3 does, and the rest of the CDR3 is filled in from the germline J gene. The CDR3 extends over 14 amino acids. Trimming took 3 bases from V and 0 from J, leaving 7 bases between them. Looked up from germline, CDR1 is KGHPV and CDR2 is FQNQEV (reference sequence).

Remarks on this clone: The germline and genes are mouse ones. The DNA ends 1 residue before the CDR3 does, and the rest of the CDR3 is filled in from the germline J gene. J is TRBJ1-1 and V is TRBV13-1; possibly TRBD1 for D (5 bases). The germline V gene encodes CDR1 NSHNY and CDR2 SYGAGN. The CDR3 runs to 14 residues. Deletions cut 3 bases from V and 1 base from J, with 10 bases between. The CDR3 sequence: CASSAGRVNTEVFF. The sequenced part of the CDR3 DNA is TGTGCCAGCAGTGCAGGGAGGGTAAACACAGAAGTCTTC.